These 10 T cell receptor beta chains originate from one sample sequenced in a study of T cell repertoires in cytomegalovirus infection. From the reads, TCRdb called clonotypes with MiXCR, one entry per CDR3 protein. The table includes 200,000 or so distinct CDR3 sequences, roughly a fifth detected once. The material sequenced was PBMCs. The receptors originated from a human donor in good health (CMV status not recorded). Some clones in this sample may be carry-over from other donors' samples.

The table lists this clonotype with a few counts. The CDR3 sequence: CASSLQGHTDEAFF. The CDR3 DNA reads as TGTGCCAGCAGCCTCCAGGGCCACACTGATGAAGCTTTCTTT. The chain carries TRBV7-2 and TRBJ1-1; D may be TRBD1 (5 bases). V was shortened by 5 bases and J by 7 bases, with 17 bases between the two germline ends. This CDR3 has 14 residues. Germline V gene data show CDR1 as SGHTA and CDR2 as FQGNSA. The complete variable domain, with remaining parts taken from reference TRBV7-2 and TRBJ1-1, reads GAGVSQSPSNKVTEKGKDVELRCDPISGHTALYWYRQSLGQGLEFLIYFQGNSAPDKSGLPSDRFSAERTGGSVSTLTIQRTQQEDSAVYLCASSLQGHTDEAFFGQGTRLTVV.

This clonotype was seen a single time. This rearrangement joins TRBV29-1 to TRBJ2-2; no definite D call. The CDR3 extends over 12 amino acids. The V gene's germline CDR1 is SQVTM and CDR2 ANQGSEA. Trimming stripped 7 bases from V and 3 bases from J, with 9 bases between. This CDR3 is CSAQVDTGELFF. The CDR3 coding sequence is TGCAGCGCTCAAGTCGACACCGGGGAGCTGTTTTTT.

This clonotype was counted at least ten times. The CDR3 sequence is CASSLVPGDNEQFF. In DNA form, the CDR3 reads TGTGCCAGCAGCTTAGTCCCCGGAGACAATGAGCAGTTCTTC. The V call is TRBV7-2, the J call TRBJ2-1; D unclear. CDR3 size: 14 residues. Germline CDR1 and CDR2: SGHTA and FQGNSA. V gave up 1 base and J gave up 5 bases, with 9 bases separating them. Together with reference TRBV7-2 and TRBJ2-1, the CDR3 gives the full variable domain: GAGVSQSPSNKVTEKGKDVELRCDPISGHTALYWYRQSLGQGLEFLIYFQGNSAPDKSGLPSDRFSAERTGGSVSTLTIQRTQQEDSAVYLCASSLVPGDNEQFFGPGTRLTVL.

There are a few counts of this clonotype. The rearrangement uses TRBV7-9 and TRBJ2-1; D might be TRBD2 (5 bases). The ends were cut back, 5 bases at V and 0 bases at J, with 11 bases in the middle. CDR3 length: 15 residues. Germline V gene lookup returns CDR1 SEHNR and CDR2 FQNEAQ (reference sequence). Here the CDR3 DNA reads TGTGCCAGCAGCCAAGCGGTGAGCTCCTACAATGAGCAGTTCTTC. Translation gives CASSQAVSSYNEQFF. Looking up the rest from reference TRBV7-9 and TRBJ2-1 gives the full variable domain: DTGVSQNPRHKITKRGQNVTFRCDPISEHNRLYWYRQTLGQGPEFLTYFQNEAQLEKSRLLSDRFSAERPKGSFSTLEIQRTEQGDSAMYLCASSQAVSSYNEQFFGPGTRLTVL.

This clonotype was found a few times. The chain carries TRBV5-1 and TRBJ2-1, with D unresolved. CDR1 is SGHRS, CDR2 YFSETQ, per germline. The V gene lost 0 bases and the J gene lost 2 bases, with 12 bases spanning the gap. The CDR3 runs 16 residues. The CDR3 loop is CASSLAGQEPYNEQFF. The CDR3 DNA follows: TGCGCCAGCAGCTTGGCCGGGCAGGAGCCCTACAATGAGCAGTTCTTC.

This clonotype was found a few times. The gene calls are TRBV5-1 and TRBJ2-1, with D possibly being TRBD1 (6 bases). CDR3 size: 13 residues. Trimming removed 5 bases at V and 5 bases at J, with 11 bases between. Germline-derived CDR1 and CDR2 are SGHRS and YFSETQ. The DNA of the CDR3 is TGCGCCAGCAGGGACAGTTGGGACAATGAGCAGTTCTTC. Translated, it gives CASRDSWDNEQFF.

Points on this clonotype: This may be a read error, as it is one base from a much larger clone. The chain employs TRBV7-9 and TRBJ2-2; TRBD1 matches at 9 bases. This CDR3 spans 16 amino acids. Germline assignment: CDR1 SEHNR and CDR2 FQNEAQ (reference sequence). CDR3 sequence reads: CASGQTRDRVTGELYF. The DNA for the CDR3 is TGTGCCAGCGGCCAGACCCGGGACAGGGTCACCGGGGAGCTGTATTTT.

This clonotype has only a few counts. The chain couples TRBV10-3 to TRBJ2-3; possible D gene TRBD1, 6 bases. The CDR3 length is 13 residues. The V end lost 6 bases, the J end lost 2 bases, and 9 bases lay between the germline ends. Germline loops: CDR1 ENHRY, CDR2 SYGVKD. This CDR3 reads CAISDRLTDTQYF. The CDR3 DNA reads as TGTGCCATCAGCGACAGGCTCACAGATACGCAGTATTTT.

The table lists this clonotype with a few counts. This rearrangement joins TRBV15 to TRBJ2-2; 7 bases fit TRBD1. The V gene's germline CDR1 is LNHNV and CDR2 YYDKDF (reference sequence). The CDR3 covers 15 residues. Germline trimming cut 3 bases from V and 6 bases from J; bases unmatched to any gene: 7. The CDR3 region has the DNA TGTGCCACCAGCAGTCCCGGCCAGGGGGCCGGGGAGCTGTTTTTT. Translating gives CATSSPGQGAGELFF.

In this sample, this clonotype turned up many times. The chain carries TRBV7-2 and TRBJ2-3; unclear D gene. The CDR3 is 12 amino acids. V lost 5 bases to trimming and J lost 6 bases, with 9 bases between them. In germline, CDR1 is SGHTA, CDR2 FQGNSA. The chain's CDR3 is CASSPTSDTQYF. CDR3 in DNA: TGTGCCAGCAGCCCGACGTCGGATACGCAGTATTTT.